The 18 T cell receptor beta chains given below trace back to one sample, sequenced in a study of vaccination and CD4 T cells after COVID-19. These receptors lack a known antigen. Sequenced with the Oncomine TCR Beta short-read assay was DNA taken from cultured CD4+ T cells. A single record per CDR3 protein comes from TCRdb applying MiXCR to the PCR reads. The table has some 21,000 distinct CDR3 sequences, about 42% seen once. Specified treatment: 10-day PBMC culture with coronavirus spike peptide pools or control peptides (ViraFEST assay). The sequencing used CD4+ T cells from blood, cultured in vitro, collected before SARS-CoV-2 vaccination. These receptor sequences come from a human donor who received a COVID-19 vaccine.

This rearrangement joins TRBV6-1 to TRBJ2-1; 10 bases line up with TRBD2. CDR1 and CDR2 (germline): MNHNS, SASEGT. The V and J ends lost 6 bases and 6 bases, in that order; junction bases with no gene match: 5. The CDR3 has 14 residues. The CDR3 coding sequence is TGTGCCAGCAGGACCGGGACTAGCGCCAATGAGCAGTTCTTC. Amino acids: CASRTGTSANEQFF.

The chain carries TRBV12-5 and TRBJ1-2; D is ambiguous. Germline CDR1 and CDR2: LGHNT and FRNRAP. V lost 7 bases to trimming and J lost 3 bases, with 12 bases between them. CDR3 length equals 13 residues. DNA of the CDR3: TGTGCTAGTGTGGGCAGTATTTACTATGGCTACACCTTC. It translates to CASVGSIYYGYTF.

The V and J genes are TRBV5-1 and TRBJ1-6; D unresolved. Germline V gene data show CDR1 as SGHRS and CDR2 as YFSETQ. The CDR3 is made up of 13 amino acids. V lost 7 bases, J lost 8 bases, and 13 bases lay in between. The CDR3 DNA is TGCGCCAGCCGCCGGGAGTTGGATTCACCCCTCCACTTT. Protein product: CASRRELDSPLHF.

V is TRBV19 and J is TRBJ2-6; TRBD1 aligns across 11 bases. This CDR3 is built from 18 residues. V lost 2 bases and J lost 4; bases outside the gene matches: 7. The germline gives CDR1 LNHDA, CDR2 SQIVND (reference sequence). CDR3 DNA: TGTGCCAGTAGTATACCCCGGGACAGGGGGTCCGGGGCCAACGTCCTGACTTTC. Translating gives CASSIPRDRGSGANVLTF.

J is TRBJ2-1 and V is TRBV20-1; D is perhaps TRBD2 (7 bases). Trimming cost V 6 bases and J 7 bases, with 22 bases left between them. This CDR3 spans 15 amino acids. The V gene's germline CDR1 is DFQATT and CDR2 SNEGSKA (reference sequence). CDR3 sequence (DNA): TGCAGTGCGCGCAAGGAGGGGGGAGGGAGAAATGAGCAGTTCTTC. It encodes CSARKEGGGRNEQFF.

The table lists this clonotype with a count of one. This chain joins TRBV20-1 and TRBJ2-3; D remains unclear. This CDR3 is 12 amino acids long. Germline CDR1 reads DFQATT; CDR2 reads SNEGSKA (reference sequence). Between the trimmed V and J ends, which lost 3 bases and 3 bases, there was a span of 7 bases. CDR3 residues: CSASLSTDTQYF. In nucleotides, the CDR3 is TGCAGTGCTAGTCTCTCGACAGATACGCAGTATTTT.

The chain uses TRBV11-3 and TRBJ1-1; D remains ambiguous. This CDR3 region has 13 residues. Germline V gives CDR1 SGHNT, CDR2 YENEEA. The germline V and J ends were trimmed by 2 bases and 3 bases, with 7 bases remaining between them. The CDR3 reads CASSLSLHTEAFF. CDR3 coding DNA: TGTGCCAGCAGCTTATCGTTACACACTGAAGCTTTCTTT.

The rearrangement links TRBV12-5 to TRBJ1-5; perhaps TRBD1 as D (5 bases). The CDR3 runs to 16 residues. V was cut by 5 bases and J by 0 bases, with 14 bases left in between. The germline V gene has CDR1 LGHNT and CDR2 FRNRAP. The CDR3 DNA follows: TGTGCTAGTGGTCCCGGGACCGGGTATAGCAATCAGCCCCAGCATTTT. Amino acids: CASGPGTGYSNQPQHF.

The rearrangement links TRBV6-2 or TRBV6-3 to TRBJ2-7; D perhaps matches TRBD2 (6 bases). This CDR3 comprises 15 residues. From germline, CDR1 is MNHEY and CDR2 SVGEGT. Trimming stripped 6 bases from V and 7 bases from J, with 22 bases between. CDR3 DNA: TGTGCCAGCAGCCACGGCGGGGCCAACCTTCTGGAGCAGTACTTC. It yields the protein CASSHGGANLLEQYF.

J is TRBJ2-5 and V is TRBV2; 8 bases line up with TRBD1. J gave up 1 base and V 6 bases, and 7 bases lay outside the gene matches. CDR3 size: 15 residues. Germline lookup yields CDR1 SNHLY and CDR2 FYNNEI. CDR3 nucleotide sequence: TGTGCCAGCAGCCCCTTTGGACAGGGCCAAGAGACCCAGTACTTC. Protein sequence: CASSPFGQGQETQYF.

This chain joins TRBV19 and TRBJ1-2; a possible D gene is TRBD1 (6 bases). Trimming removed 1 base from V and 5 bases from J, with 11 bases in between. CDR3 length: 14 amino acids. Germline V gene sequence: CDR1 LNHDA, CDR2 SQIVND (reference sequence). CDR3 bases: TGTGCCAGTAGTATAGGGCGCAGGGGATATGGCTACACCTTC. This encodes CASSIGRRGYGYTF.

V gene TRBV5-1 combines with J gene TRBJ2-7; 11 nucleotides agree with TRBD1. This CDR3 region has 14 residues. Germline trimming cut 4 bases from V and 7 bases from J; bases unmatched to any gene: 7. In germline, CDR1 is SGHRS, CDR2 YFSETQ. The CDR3 here is CASSPGQGAQEQYF. The CDR3 DNA is TGCGCCAGCAGCCCTGGACAGGGGGCGCAAGAGCAGTACTTC.

The V and J genes are TRBV19 and TRBJ1-2; unclear D gene. The CDR3 runs to 15 residues. Germline CDR1 and CDR2: LNHDA and SQIVND (reference sequence). Trimming took off 8 bases at V and 4 bases at J, with 20 bases between the two ends. CDR3 residues: CASLGLRNSIYGYTF. In DNA, the CDR3 is TGTGCCAGTCTAGGCCTCAGGAACTCCATCTATGGCTACACCTTC.

The rearrangement links TRBV7-9 to TRBJ1-2, with a tentative D call TRBD1 (6 bases). V lost 8 bases, J lost 3 bases, and 16 bases lay in between. The CDR3 extends over 14 amino acids. The V gene's germline CDR1 is SEHNR and CDR2 FQNEAQ (reference sequence). The CDR3 is CASGAGTWDYGYTF. CDR3 nucleotide sequence: TGTGCCAGCGGAGCCGGGACATGGGACTATGGCTACACCTTC.

V gene TRBV2 combines with J gene TRBJ2-3, with a weak D call TRBD2 (6 bases). The CDR3 loop spans 14 amino acids. The V gene lost 4 bases and the J gene lost 4 bases, with 12 bases spanning the gap. Germline CDR1 is SNHLY and CDR2 is FYNNEI. CDR3 DNA: TGTGCCAGCAGTGGACTAGTCTCTGCAGATACGCAGTATTTT. It yields the protein CASSGLVSADTQYF.

The chain links TRBV15 to TRBJ2-5; possible D gene TRBD2, 6 bases. Trimming left V 4 bases short and J 0 bases short, with 9 bases between. CDR1 LNHNV and CDR2 YYDKDF come from the germline V gene (reference sequence). This CDR3 has 14 amino acids. The CDR3: CATSKGGNQETQYF. CDR3 in DNA: TGTGCCACCAGCAAGGGCGGGAACCAAGAGACCCAGTACTTC.

This clonotype has a handful of counts. The CDR3 bases are TGTGCCAGCAGCTTAGCCCCAGGGGTAGCTTTCTTT. Translated, it gives CASSLAPGVAFF. The chain combines TRBV7-2 with TRBJ1-1, with D possibly being TRBD1 (6 bases). CDR1 and CDR2 (germline): SGHTA, FQGNSA. CDR3 length equals 12 residues. Trimming stripped 0 bases from V and 10 bases from J, with 9 bases between.

The CDR3 loop reads CASSLYMGTVYEQYF. The CDR3 DNA sequence: TGTGCCAGCAGCTTATACATGGGGACGGTTTACGAGCAGTACTTC. This chain links TRBV7-2 with TRBJ2-7, with D tentatively TRBD1 or TRBD2 (5 bases each). Looked up from germline, CDR1 is SGHTA and CDR2 is FQGNSA. This CDR3 spans 15 amino acids. V was clipped by 2 bases and J by 4 bases, with 15 bases between them.